The clone carrying this T cell receptor (beta chain) was detected a few times. This record comes from a study of T-cell memory formation after mild COVID-19. TCRdb independently ran MiXCR on the 5' RACE reads; one entry per CDR3 protein. The sample has approximately 250,000 distinct CDR3 sequences; 15% are singletons. Germline V gene sequence: CDR1 SGDLS, CDR2 YYNGEE. The V and J ends lost 0 bases and 6 bases respectively, with 19 bases between them. CDR3 length: 17 residues. The rearrangement joins TRBV9 to TRBJ2-1; weak D call: TRBD2 (5 bases). Sequencing input: PBMCs or a T cell subset sorted from them (not recorded which). The clonotype comes from an adult woman who had mild COVID-19 (a few samples of this study predate the infection). Cell type and time point are not known. In nucleotides, the CDR3 is TGTGCCAGCAGCGTAGGCCCTCAGTGGGAGCGGTTCAATGAGCAGTTCTTC. Residues: CASSVGPQWERFNEQFF.